Presented here are 13 T cell receptor beta chains from one specimen sequenced in a study of vaccination effects on CD4 cells after COVID-19. Under the ViraFEST assay, PBMC were stimulated with viral peptide pools so that antigen-specific CD4+ T cells expanded. Sequencing was performed afterwards. The culture ran for nine to ten days, and then CD4+ T cells were isolated. The person was diagnosed with PCR-confirmed SARS-CoV-2 infection between March and December 2020. Profiled with immunoSEQ multiplex PCR; TCRdb holds only in-frame clones, not every one. The sample has tens of thousands of clones, 76% seen once. Antigen specificity for these receptors is unknown. The sample consisted of CD4+ T cells from PBMCs cultured with HIV peptides, taken before COVID-19 vaccination. The subset denotes: HIV-1 Nef peptide pool negative control/reference culture. These receptors originate from a human donor who had a prior SARS-CoV-2 infection.

In its sample, this clone was seen a few times. This chain joins TRBV15 and TRBJ2-7; no clear D gene. Trimming pared 1 base from V and 3 bases from J, leaving 7 bases between. CDR1 is LNHNV, CDR2 YYDKDF, per germline (reference sequence). This CDR3 has 13 amino acids. This CDR3 is CATSRGANYEQYF. DNA for the CDR3: TGTGCCACCAGCAGAGGTGCGAACTACGAGCAGTACTTC.

V is TRBV5-1 and J is TRBJ1-4; the D gene is possibly TRBD1 (5 bases). CDR3 length equals 15 residues. Germline V gene data show CDR1 as SGHRS and CDR2 as YFSETQ. Trimming pared 4 bases from V and 4 bases from J, leaving 14 bases between. Here the CDR3 reads CASSPGDLDNEKLFF. CDR3 bases: TGCGCCAGCAGCCCGGGGGACCTGGATAATGAAAAACTGTTTTTT.

CDR3 residues: CATSETVYNQPQHF. The CDR3 bases are TGTGCCACCAGTGAGACAGTTTACAATCAGCCCCAGCATTTT. The gene calls are TRBV24-1 and TRBJ1-5; weak D call: TRBD1 (5 bases). The CDR3 is 14 residues long. Per the germline V gene, CDR1 is KGHDR and CDR2 is SFDVKD. With 4 bases removed from V and 3 bases from J, the gap between germline ends came to 9 bases.

The chain has TRBV20-1 and TRBJ2-2; D might be TRBD2 (5 bases). The length of the CDR3 is 14 residues. Trimming removed 3 bases at V and 1 base at J, with 9 bases between. The germline V gene has CDR1 DFQATT and CDR2 SNEGSKA (reference sequence). DNA of the CDR3: TGCAGTGCTAGTCGCAGCGGGAACACCGGGGAGCTGTTTTTT. This sequence encodes CSASRSGNTGELFF.

The chain has TRBV14 and TRBJ2-2; 9 bases agree with TRBD1. Germline V gene sequence: CDR1 SGHDN, CDR2 FVKESK. The V gene end was trimmed by 4 bases and the J gene end by 2 bases; junction bases not matched to a gene: 8. The CDR3 has 17 residues. CDR3: CASSPTQGAFNTGELFF. The CDR3 DNA reads TGTGCCAGCAGCCCTACACAGGGGGCGTTTAACACCGGGGAGCTGTTTTTT.

The rearrangement links TRBV29-1 to TRBJ2-3; either TRBD1 or TRBD2 may supply D (5 bases each). Germline V gene data show CDR1 as SQVTM and CDR2 as ANQGSEA. This CDR3 is 15 amino acids long. V was clipped by 2 bases and J by 0 bases, with 12 bases between them. The CDR3 reads CSVESGRVSTDTQYF. The CDR3 coding sequence is TGCAGCGTTGAAAGCGGCAGGGTCAGCACAGATACGCAGTATTTT.

J is TRBJ1-2 and V is TRBV4-3; D remains unclear. Germline CDR1 is LGHNA and CDR2 is YSLEER. V gave up 2 bases and J gave up 1 base, with 11 bases separating them. The CDR3 runs to 15 residues. For the CDR3, the DNA is TGCGCCAGCAGCCAATTTAATACGCTTAACTATGGCTACACCTTC. Encoded protein: CASSQFNTLNYGYTF.

This chain joins TRBV28 and TRBJ2-4; D uncertain. Germline CDR1 reads MDHEN; CDR2 reads SYDVKM. The CDR3 is 13 residues long. Trimming took 2 bases from V and 8 from J, leaving 10 bases between them. The CDR3 region has the DNA TGTGCCAGCAGTTTACCAGGATCGGACATTCAGTACTTC. This translates into CASSLPGSDIQYF. Using reference TRBV28 and TRBJ2-4 for the parts outside the CDR3, the full variable domain is DVKVTQSSRYLVKRTGEKVFLECVQDMDHENMFWYRQDPGLGLRLIYFSYDVKMKEKGDIPEGYSVSREKKERFSLILESASTNQTSMYLCASSLPGSDIQYFGAGTRLSVL.

The chain uses TRBV6-5 and TRBJ1-4; weak D call: TRBD1 (5 bases). Germline V gene lookup returns CDR1 MNHEY and CDR2 SVGAGI. This CDR3 contains 14 residues. With 0 bases removed from V and 11 bases from J, the gap between germline ends came to 13 bases. The CDR3 DNA follows: TGTGCCAGCAGTTACTCTTCCAGGGTGGACAAACTGTTTTTT. As protein: CASSYSSRVDKLFF.

V and J are TRBV7-9 and TRBJ1-3; a weak D match, TRBD1 (5 bases). CDR1 is SEHNR, CDR2 FQNEAQ, per germline (reference sequence). Trimming took 8 bases from V and 4 from J, leaving 15 bases between them. This CDR3 has 14 amino acids. The CDR3 reads CASGHRGAGNTIYF. The CDR3 coding sequence is TGTGCCAGCGGGCATAGGGGCGCCGGAAACACCATATATTTT.

This clone was observed a few times. CDR3 protein: CASSISPGGRGELFF. For the CDR3, the DNA is TGTGCCAGTAGTATATCTCCAGGGGGTCGCGGGGAGCTGTTTTTT. The gene calls are TRBV19 and TRBJ2-2; 7 bases fit TRBD1. V trimming: 2 bases; J trimming: 7 bases; junction bases outside the gene matches: 7. Looked up from germline, CDR1 is LNHDA and CDR2 is SQIVND (reference sequence). The CDR3 is made up of 15 amino acids. Full variable domain (outside the CDR3, taken from reference TRBV19 and TRBJ2-2): DGGITQSPKYLFRKEGQNVTLSCEQNLNHDAMYWYRQDPGQGLRLIYYSQIVNDFQKGDIAEGYSVSREKKESFPLTVTSAQKNPTAFYLCASSISPGGRGELFFGEGSRLTVL.

The rearrangement joins TRBV4-3 to TRBJ2-4; TRBD2 agrees at 11 bases. The trim removed 0 bases at V and 7 bases at J, leaving 17 bases unmatched. Germline CDR1 is LGHNA and CDR2 is YSLEER. The CDR3 runs 20 residues. The CDR3 region has the DNA TGCGCCAGCAGCCAAGATCGAGGCGGAGTAGCGGGAGGGGTTTGGAACATTCAGTACTTC. This translates into CASSQDRGGVAGGVWNIQYF.

This chain links TRBV19 with TRBJ2-3, with a tentative D call TRBD2 (6 bases). From germline, CDR1 is LNHDA and CDR2 SQIVND (reference sequence). The CDR3 covers 16 residues. Trimming cost V 0 bases and J 6 bases, with 16 bases left between them. CDR3 sequence: CASSIDLGSRGDTQYF. The DNA for the CDR3 is TGTGCCAGTAGTATAGATCTAGGGTCCCGGGGGGATACGCAGTATTTT.